The clone carrying this TCR beta chain was seen a few times. Its antigen is undetermined. This may be a read error: a much more frequent sequence differs by one nucleotide. Likely a read error: the CDR3 ends without its conserved phenylalanine or tryptophan. This specimen comes from a study of T cells in Graves' hyperthyroidism and ophthalmopathy. Study-level findings and limits: Blood also contained most expanded thyroid clonotypes above 0.001.

When ophthalmopathy did not progress within 18 months, Graves' hyperthyroidism was considered stable. Hyperthyroidism had been newly diagnosed in patients aged 18 to 65, and its duration was under 2 months. The germline V gene encodes CDR1 MDHEN and CDR2 SYDVKM. This CDR3 has 17 residues. Trimming stripped 6 bases from V and 3 bases from J, with 21 bases between. Amplification yielded TCR beta CDR3 regions, with RNA transcripts as the source. The primer set for the first-round RT-PCR of the TCR CDR3 was HTBI. TCRdb re-called the multiplex PCR reads with MiXCR, one entry per CDR3 protein. The data contain over 650,000 distinct CDR3 sequences, roughly 17% of them singletons.

The sequenced sample consisted of blood. This receptor was taken from a man aged 18 to 30 with Graves' hyperthyroidism. The chain links TRBV28 to TRBJ2-1; D is uncertain. CDR3 region: CASSFSRARNIYNEQFL. CDR3 DNA: TGTGCCAGCAGCTTCAGCCGTGCGAGAAATATCTACAATGAGCAGTTCCTC.